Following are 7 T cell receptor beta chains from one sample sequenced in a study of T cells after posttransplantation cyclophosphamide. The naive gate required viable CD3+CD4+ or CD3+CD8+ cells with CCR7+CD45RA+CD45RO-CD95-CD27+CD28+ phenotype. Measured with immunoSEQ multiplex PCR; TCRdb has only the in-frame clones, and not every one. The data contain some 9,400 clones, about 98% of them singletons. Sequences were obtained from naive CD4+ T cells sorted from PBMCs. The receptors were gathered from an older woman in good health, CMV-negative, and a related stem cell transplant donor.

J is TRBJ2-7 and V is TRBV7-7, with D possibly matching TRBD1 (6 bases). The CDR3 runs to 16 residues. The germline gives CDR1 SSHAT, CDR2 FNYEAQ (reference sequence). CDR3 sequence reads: CASSLAHSGQPYEQYV. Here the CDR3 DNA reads TGTGCTAGCAGCTTAGCCCACTCCGGACAGCCCTACGAGCAGTACGTC.

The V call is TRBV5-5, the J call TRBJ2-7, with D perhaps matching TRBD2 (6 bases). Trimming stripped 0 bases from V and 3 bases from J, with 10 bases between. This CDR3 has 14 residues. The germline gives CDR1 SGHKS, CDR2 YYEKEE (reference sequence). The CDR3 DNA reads TGTGCCAGCAGCTTGGCGGAGGGGTACTACGAGCAGTACTTC. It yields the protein CASSLAEGYYEQYF.

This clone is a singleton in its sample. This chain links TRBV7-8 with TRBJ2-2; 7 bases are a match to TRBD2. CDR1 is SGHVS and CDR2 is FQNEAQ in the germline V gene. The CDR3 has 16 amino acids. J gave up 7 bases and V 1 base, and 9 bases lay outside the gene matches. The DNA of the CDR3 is TGTGCCAGCAGCTTAGAGGCGCGGGGGTGGAACGGGGAGCTGTTTTTT. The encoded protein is CASSLEARGWNGELFF.

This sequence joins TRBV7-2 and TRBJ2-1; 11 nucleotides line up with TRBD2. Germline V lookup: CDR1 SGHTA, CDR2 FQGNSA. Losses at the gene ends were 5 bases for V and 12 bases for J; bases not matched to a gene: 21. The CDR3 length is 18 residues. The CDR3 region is CASSRTSPGLAGAFGQFF. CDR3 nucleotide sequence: TGTGCCAGCAGCCGCACTTCCCCAGGACTAGCGGGTGCTTTTGGGCAGTTCTTC.

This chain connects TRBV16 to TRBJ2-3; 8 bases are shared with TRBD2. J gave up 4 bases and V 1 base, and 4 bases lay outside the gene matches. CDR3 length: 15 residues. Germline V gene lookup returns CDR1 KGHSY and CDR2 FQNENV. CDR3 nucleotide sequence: TGTGCCAGCAGCCAATTGAGCGGGAGTGCAGATACGCAGTATTTT. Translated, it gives CASSQLSGSADTQYF.

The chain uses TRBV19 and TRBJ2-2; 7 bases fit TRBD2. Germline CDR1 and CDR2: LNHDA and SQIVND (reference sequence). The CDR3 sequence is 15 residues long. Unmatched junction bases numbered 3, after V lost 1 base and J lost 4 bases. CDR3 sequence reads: CASSIGGGSTGELFF. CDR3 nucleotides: TGTGCCAGTAGTATAGGGGGGGGGTCCACCGGGGAGCTGTTTTTT.

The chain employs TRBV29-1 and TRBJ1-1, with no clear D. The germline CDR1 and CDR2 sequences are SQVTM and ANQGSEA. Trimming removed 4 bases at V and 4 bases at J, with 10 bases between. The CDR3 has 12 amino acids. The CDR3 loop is CSVVYLSTEAFF. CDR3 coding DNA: TGCAGCGTTGTTTACCTCAGCACTGAAGCTTTCTTT.